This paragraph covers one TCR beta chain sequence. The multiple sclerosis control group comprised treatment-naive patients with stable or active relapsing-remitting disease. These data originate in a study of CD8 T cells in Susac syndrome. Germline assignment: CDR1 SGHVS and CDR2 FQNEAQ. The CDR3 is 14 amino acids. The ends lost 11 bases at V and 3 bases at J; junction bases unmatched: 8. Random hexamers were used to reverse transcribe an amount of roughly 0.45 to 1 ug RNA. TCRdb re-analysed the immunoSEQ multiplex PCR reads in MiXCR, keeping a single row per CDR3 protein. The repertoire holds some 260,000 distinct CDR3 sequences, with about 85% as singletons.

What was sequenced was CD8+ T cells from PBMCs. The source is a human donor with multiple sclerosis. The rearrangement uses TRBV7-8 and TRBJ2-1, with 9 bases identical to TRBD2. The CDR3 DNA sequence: TGTGCCGTGGGGAGAGCGGGAGGCTACAATGAGCAGTTCTTC. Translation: CAVGRAGGYNEQFF.